These T cell receptor beta chains were read from a single sample in a study of technical replicates of blood from a few donors. Libraries were prepared by immunoSEQ multiplex PCR; TCRdb keeps only in-frame clonotypes and omits some of them. This table has approximately 68,000 clones, approximately 97% appearing once. Input material: T cells isolated from PBMCs. The receptors here all came from a human donor in good health. The CDR3 runs from the conserved cysteine through the conserved F or W. D genes are given only for firm matches. Part of the rows lack a size; the others show once, few, many or a class for expanded clones.

TRBV10-1,TRBJ1-5,NA,NA,TGCGCCGCTACTACATTATGGGTCCAGCCCCAGCATTTT,CAATTLWVQPQHF
TRBV30,TRBJ1-2,NA,NA,TGTGCCTGGTCTGCAGACACCAGCTATGGCTACACCTTC,CAWSADTSYGYTF
TRBV6-6,TRBJ2-7,TRBD2,NA,TGTGCCAGCAGTCAAGGACTAGCGCAGACCTACGAGCAGTACTTC,CASSQGLAQTYEQYF
TRBV29-1,TRBJ2-1,TRBD1,NA,TGCAGCGTTGCAAGAGGGGGCCCCTACAATGAGCAGTTCTTC,CSVARGGPYNEQFF
TRBV19,TRBJ1-5,NA,NA,TGTGCCAGTAATAGAGAGCCCCAGCATTTT,CASNREPQHF
TRBV7-2,TRBJ1-4,NA,NA,TGTGCCAGCAGCTTAGGGGGGCGAGGGGAGGAAAAACTGTTTTTT,CASSLGGRGEEKLFF
TRBV30,TRBJ2-5,TRBD1,NA,TGTGCCTGGTCCGGAGGGGGGACAGGGGCAGAGACCCAGTACTTC,CAWSGGGTGAETQYF
TRBV4-1,TRBJ1-1,NA,NA,TGCGCCAGCAGCCAAGGAGGGTGGAACACTGAAGCTTTCTTT,CASSQGGWNTEAFF
TRBV9,TRBJ2-7,TRBD2,NA,TGTGCCAGCAGCGAGGGACTAGCGGGAACCTACGAGCAGTACTTC,CASSEGLAGTYEQYF
TRBV19,TRBJ2-2,TRBD1,NA,TGTGCCAGTCCGGGACAGGACACCGGGGAGCTGTTTTTT,CASPGQDTGELFF
TRBV6-1,TRBJ2-7,TRBD1,NA,TGTGCCAGCAGTGTGGACAGGAGATACGAGCAGTACTTC,CASSVDRRYEQYF
TRBV4-3,TRBJ2-5,NA,NA,TGCGCCAGCAGCCAAGATGGCTCAGGCAAGCAAGAGACCCAGTACTTC,CASSQDGSGKQETQYF
TRBV5-1,TRBJ2-1,TRBD2,NA,TGCGCCAGCAGCGGATTTAGCGGGGTCCACTACAATGAGCAGTTCTTC,CASSGFSGVHYNEQFF
TRBV19,TRBJ2-1,TRBD2,once,TGTGCCAGTAGTACATGGACTAGCGGGAACAACAATGAGCAGTTCTTC,CASSTWTSGNNNEQFF
TRBV9,TRBJ2-3,TRBD2,NA,TGTGCCAGCAGCGTCAGCGGGAGTACAGATACGCAGTATTTT,CASSVSGSTDTQYF
TRBV25-1,TRBJ2-5,NA,once,TGTGCCAGCAGTGAAGCGGGCGACGGGGATCAGACCCAGTACTTC,CASSEAGDGDQTQYF
TRBV4-3,TRBJ2-7,NA,NA,TGCGCCAGCAGCCAAGAAGCAGGGGCACGAGGCTACGAGCAGTACTTC,CASSQEAGARGYEQYF
TRBV12-5,TRBJ1-2,TRBD1,NA,TGTGCTAGTGGTTGGGTGAAAATACAGGGGCACTATGGCTACACCTTC,CASGWVKIQGHYGYTF
TRBV11-2,TRBJ2-3,NA,NA,TGTGCCAGCAGCTTAGAGTCGGGAGATACGCAGTATTTT,CASSLESGDTQYF
TRBV5-1,TRBJ2-7,TRBD1,NA,TGCGCCAGCAGCCCGACAGGGGAAGGGTACGAGCAGTACTTC,CASSPTGEGYEQYF
TRBV2,TRBJ2-3,TRBD2,NA,TGTGCCAGCAGTGAAGCCCGCGGGGGAGTCACAGATACGCAGTATTTT,CASSEARGGVTDTQYF
TRBV10-3,TRBJ1-5,NA,NA,TGTGCCATCAGCGGAGGGGTTTATCAGCCCCAGCATTTT,CAISGGVYQPQHF
TRBV7-9,TRBJ2-5,NA,NA,TGTGCCAGCAGCTTACAGGGTAGAGAGACCCAGTACTTC,CASSLQGRETQYF
TRBV28,TRBJ2-1,TRBD1,NA,TGTGCCAGCAGACCAGGACAGACTCGGAGTAACATTGTGGGGACAGACTCGGAGTTCTTC,CASRPGQTRSNIVGTDSEFF
TRBV6-1,TRBJ2-7,NA,NA,TGTGCCAGTGGGGGGGGCCGGCAGTACTTC,CASGGGRQYF
TRBV5-1,TRBJ2-7,NA,NA,TGCGCCAGCAGCTTGGTCCTCGGGTCGCACGAGCAGTACTTC,CASSLVLGSHEQYF
TRBV7-9,TRBJ2-7,NA,NA,TGTGCCAGCAGCTCGGACAGTGCCTACGAGCAGTACTTC,CASSSDSAYEQYF
TRBV5-1,TRBJ2-5,NA,NA,TGCGCCAGCAGCTTTGGAGGCAGGTGGGAAGAGACCCAGTACTTC,CASSFGGRWEETQYF
TRBV14,TRBJ2-7,TRBD1,NA,TGTGCCAGCAGCCAAGTAAGGGGGCGCTCCTACGAGCAGTACTTC,CASSQVRGRSYEQYF
TRBV13,TRBJ2-7,NA,NA,TGTGCCAGCAGCTTAGGGTTGCAGGGCTCCTACGAGCAGTACTTC,CASSLGLQGSYEQYF
TRBV19,TRBJ2-1,TRBD2,NA,TGTGCCAGTAGTATATCATCCGGGACTAGTTACAATGAGCAGTTCTTC,CASSISSGTSYNEQFF
TRBV27,TRBJ1-1,NA,NA,TGTGCCAGCAGTTTTGTGAGGTCCGATGAAGCTTTCTTT,CASSFVRSDEAFF
TRBV4-3,TRBJ2-1,NA,NA,TGCGCCAGCAGCCAAGAGTCCCCGTTAGACTACAATGAGCAGTTCTTC,CASSQESPLDYNEQFF
TRBV27,TRBJ2-3,TRBD2,NA,TGTGCCAGCAGTGAAAGAGCAAACCTAGCGGGAGCAGTAGCTACGCAGTATTTT,CASSERANLAGAVATQYF
TRBV11-2,TRBJ1-4,TRBD1,once,TGTGCCAGCAGTTCCTATGGGACAGCTAATGAAAAACTGTTTTTT,CASSSYGTANEKLFF
TRBV4-2,TRBJ2-3,TRBD2,NA,TGTGCCAGCAGCCAACGGGGAGGGAGGCTAGCGGGACAAGATACGCAGTATTTT,CASSQRGGRLAGQDTQYF